This entry lists 30 T cell receptor beta chains sequenced from one sample in a study of blood T cell repertoires in COVID-19. TCRdb's copy holds only in-frame clones and misses some; the assay was immunoSEQ multiplex PCR. This table holds 300,000 to 350,000 clones, approximately 84% found once. Sequenced material: PBMCs or T cells enriched from blood (not recorded which). The receptors were gathered from a young woman who had recovered from COVID-19.

The J gene is TRBJ1-2, the V gene TRBV5-6; the match to TRBD1 covers 10 bases. The CDR3 loop spans 15 amino acids. Germline V gene data show CDR1 as SGHDT and CDR2 as YYEEEE. With V trimmed by 5 bases and J by 8 bases, 12 bases remained unmatched. The CDR3 loop is CASSYRAGQGSGYTF. The CDR3 DNA is TGTGCCAGCAGTTACCGGGCGGGACAGGGGTCCGGCTACACCTTC.

The gene calls are TRBV29-1 and TRBJ2-7; perhaps TRBD1 as D (6 bases). Germline loops: CDR1 SQVTM, CDR2 ANQGSEA. This CDR3 contains 14 residues. Trimming left V 2 bases short and J 5 bases short, with 16 bases between. As DNA, the CDR3 is TGCAGCGTTGAAATGGACAGCGACTTCCACGAGCAGTACTTC. This translates into CSVEMDSDFHEQYF.

This clone was recorded once. V and J are TRBV27 and TRBJ2-3; 7 bases line up with TRBD1. CDR3 length: 17 amino acids. Germline trimming cut 7 bases from V and 3 bases from J; bases unmatched to any gene: 16. The germline gives CDR1 MNHEY, CDR2 SMNVEV (reference sequence). The CDR3 region has the DNA TGTGCCAGCAACCCAGGGGGTCGGGGTTGGGGAACAGATACGCAGTATTTT. Amino acids: CASNPGGRGWGTDTQYF.

The chain couples TRBV19 to TRBJ2-7, with TRBD1 as a possible D gene (6 bases). Germline values: CDR1 LNHDA, CDR2 SQIVND (reference sequence). V was clipped by 3 bases and J by 2 bases, with 11 bases between them. The CDR3 length is 14 residues. The CDR3 bases are TGTGCCAGTAGTATTTCCCGGACAGCCTACGAGCAGTACTTC. This sequence encodes CASSISRTAYEQYF.

Only one count was recorded for this clone. This chain joins TRBV28 and TRBJ2-2, with TRBD2 matching over 10 bases. V shed 3 bases and J 3 bases; nucleotides not matched to a gene: 7. In germline, CDR1 is MDHEN, CDR2 SYDVKM. The CDR3 consists of 17 residues. In DNA, the CDR3 is TGTGCCAGCAGTTTGCCAGCGGGGGGGCCCCACACCGGGGAGCTGTTTTTT. It is translated as CASSLPAGGPHTGELFF.

The rearrangement links TRBV6-1 to TRBJ1-1; D is unclear. The germline CDR1 and CDR2 sequences are MNHNS and SASEGT. This CDR3 contains 18 residues. The V end lost 3 bases, the J end lost 4 bases, and 24 bases lay between the germline ends. Here the CDR3 DNA reads TGTGCCAGCAGTGACGACTCAACCTACGCTAAAGTCGGCACTGAAGCTTTCTTT. It translates to CASSDDSTYAKVGTEAFF.

The rearrangement uses TRBV6-1 and TRBJ1-3; a possible D gene is TRBD1 (5 bases). Germline CDR1 reads MNHNS; CDR2 reads SASEGT. Trimming took off 1 base at V and 3 bases at J, with 19 bases between the two ends. There are 18 residues in the CDR3. DNA for the CDR3: TGTGCCAGCAGTGAAGGTCCCCTGACAGCAAATTTTGGAAACACCATATATTTT. This codes for CASSEGPLTANFGNTIYF.

This chain joins TRBV11-2 and TRBJ2-2; 7 bases are shared with TRBD1. CDR1 and CDR2 from the germline V gene are SGHAT and FQNNGV. The CDR3 loop spans 16 amino acids. V lost 1 base and J lost 5; bases outside the gene matches: 7. CDR3 region: CASSLVWGRGTGELFF. The CDR3 DNA reads as TGTGCCAGCAGCTTAGTTTGGGGCAGGGGGACCGGGGAGCTGTTTTTT.

Worth noting for this clone: Germline and junction disagree at one end, which may indicate a read error. This chain connects TRBV10-2 to TRBJ1-1; D gene unclear. This CDR3 region has 12 residues. CDR1 and CDR2 (germline): WSHSY, SAAADI. The CDR3 DNA sequence: TGCGCCAGCAGTGAGTCAGCAAGGGAGGAAGTCTTT. This codes for CASSESAREEVF.

The chain has TRBV18 and TRBJ1-2; no clear D gene. V lost 1 base, J lost 1 base, and 7 bases lay in between. CDR3 length: 14 residues. Germline lookup yields CDR1 KGHSH and CDR2 LQKENI. The CDR3 protein is CASSPQALNYGYTF. For the CDR3, the DNA is TGTGCCAGCTCACCACAAGCCCTTAACTATGGCTACACCTTC. Full variable domain (outside the CDR3, taken from reference TRBV18 and TRBJ1-2): NAGVMQNPRHLVRRRGQEARLRCSPMKGHSHVYWYRQLPEEGLKFMVYLQKENIIDESGMPKERFSAEFPKEGPSILRIQQVVRGDSAAYFCASSPQALNYGYTFGSGTRLTVV.

Of note for this clone: Other nucleotide sequences in the sample specify the same CDR3. The chain has TRBV18 and TRBJ2-3; the D gene is possibly TRBD2 (5 bases). The CDR3 contains 16 residues. With 3 bases removed from V and 0 bases from J, the gap between germline ends came to 13 bases. Germline V gives CDR1 KGHSH, CDR2 LQKENI. DNA of the CDR3: TGTGCCAGCTCACCTCCCGGACTTACTAGCACAGATACGCAGTATTTT. Its protein product is CASSPPGLTSTDTQYF.

This chain joins TRBV20-1 and TRBJ1-1, with D perhaps matching TRBD1 (6 bases). V was cut by 3 bases and J by 1 base, with 9 bases left in between. Germline CDR1 and CDR2: DFQATT and SNEGSKA (reference sequence). The CDR3 has 13 amino acids. The CDR3 DNA reads as TGCAGTGCTAGTTCGACAGGGAACACTGAAGCTTTCTTT. It codes for CSASSTGNTEAFF.

The CDR3 nucleotides are TGTGCCAGCAGCTTGGTTGGGGCGGTGACTGATGAGCAGTACTTC. Its translation is CASSLVGAVTDEQYF. V usage is TRBV5-6 and J usage is TRBJ2-7; D may be TRBD1 (5 bases). In germline, CDR1 is SGHDT, CDR2 YYEEEE. The CDR3 totals 15 residues. The germline V and J ends were trimmed by 0 bases and 7 bases, with 17 bases remaining between them.

V is TRBV5-4 and J is TRBJ2-2; 9 nucleotides agree with TRBD2. V was clipped by 0 bases and J by 6 bases; unmatched bases: 3. The germline V gene has CDR1 SGHNT and CDR2 YYREEE (reference sequence). This CDR3 comprises 15 residues. CDR3 DNA sequence: TGTGCCAGCAGCTTGGGCGGGGGGGCCGCCGGGGAGCTGTTTTTT. The encoded protein is CASSLGGGAAGELFF.

The J gene is TRBJ1-2, the V gene TRBV19, with a tentative D call TRBD1 (6 bases). The CDR3 has 14 amino acids. The germline V gene encodes CDR1 LNHDA and CDR2 SQIVND (reference sequence). V was pared by 7 bases and J by 2 bases, with 14 bases between. CDR3 nucleotide sequence: TGTGCCAGTAACCCAAGGGACACCAACTATGGCTACACCTTC. It translates to CASNPRDTNYGYTF.

This clone was recorded a few times. This chain joins TRBV12-1 and TRBJ1-1. TRBV12-1 is recorded as a pseudogene. There are 14 residues in the CDR3. DNA of the CDR3: TGTGCCAGCAGCTGGAGGAGAGGGAACACTGAAGCTTTCTTT. Protein product: CASSWRRGNTEAFF.

V and J are TRBV27 and TRBJ1-2; 7 bases match TRBD1. With 4 bases clipped from V and 1 base from J, the junction kept 6 bases outside the gene matches. Germline assignment: CDR1 MNHEY and CDR2 SMNVEV (reference sequence). This CDR3 contains 15 residues. CDR3 sequence (DNA): TGTGCCAGCAGTTCCCGTACAGGGGTTAACTATGGCTACACCTTC. Translated, it gives CASSSRTGVNYGYTF.

The chain couples TRBV6-5 to TRBJ2-3; TRBD1 agrees at 8 bases. V trimming: 2 bases; J trimming: 4 bases; junction bases outside the gene matches: 8. The CDR3 covers 16 residues. CDR1 is MNHEY and CDR2 is SVGAGI in the germline V gene. The CDR3 is CASSYAGQGRPDTQYF. Here the CDR3 DNA reads TGTGCCAGCAGTTACGCCGGACAGGGAAGGCCAGATACGCAGTATTTT.

The chain employs TRBV3-1 (or the pseudogene TRBV3-2) and TRBJ1-2; 8 positions agree with TRBD1. CDR1 and CDR2 from the germline V gene are LGHDT and YNNKEL (reference sequence). CDR3 length equals 15 residues. J lost 8 bases, V lost 0 bases, and 8 bases had no gene match. This CDR3 reads CASSQDPAGGRGYTF. The CDR3 nucleotides read TGTGCCAGCAGCCAAGATCCTGCAGGGGGCAGGGGCTACACCTTC.

The count of this clone is one. This chain joins TRBV15 and TRBJ2-7; 9 positions match TRBD1. CDR1 and CDR2 (germline): LNHNV, YYDKDF (reference sequence). Germline trimming cut 3 bases from V and 4 bases from J; bases unmatched to any gene: 1. CDR3 length equals 13 residues. The CDR3 coding sequence is TGTGCCACCAGCAGCGGGACAGGGTACGAGCAGTACTTC. This codes for CATSSGTGYEQYF.

The J gene is TRBJ1-5, the V gene TRBV3-1 (or the pseudogene TRBV3-2); D is perhaps TRBD1 (6 bases). This CDR3 is built from 16 residues. Germline V gives CDR1 LGHDT, CDR2 YNNKEL (reference sequence). Trimming took 3 bases from V and 5 from J, leaving 17 bases between them. The CDR3 DNA sequence: TGTGCCAGCAGCCAGGCCACGACAGGACGGGATCAGCCCCAGCATTTT. Protein: CASSQATTGRDQPQHF.

This chain joins TRBV25-1 and TRBJ2-7; 9 bases line up with TRBD1. The length of the CDR3 is 13 residues. The ends lost 8 bases at V and 6 bases at J; junction bases unmatched: 8. Germline assignment: CDR1 MGHDK and CDR2 SYGVNS. The DNA for the CDR3 is TGTGCCAGCCTGCCACAGGGGGCGTCCGAGCAGTACTTC. This encodes CASLPQGASEQYF.

The V gene is TRBV5-8, the J gene TRBJ1-4; possible D gene TRBD1, 6 bases. Trimming removed 0 bases from V and 8 bases from J, with 17 bases in between. This CDR3 has 16 amino acids. Germline-derived CDR1 and CDR2 are SGHTS and YDEGEE. CDR3 region: CASSLEWGGAGEKLFF. The DNA for the CDR3 is TGTGCCAGCAGCTTGGAATGGGGGGGCGCGGGCGAAAAACTGTTTTTT. Based on the CDR3 plus reference TRBV5-8 and TRBJ1-4, the full variable domain is EAGVTQSPTHLIKTRGQQATLRCSPISGHTSVYWYQQALGLGLQFLLWYDEGEERNRGNFPPRFSGRQFPNYSSELNVNALELEDSALYLCASSLEWGGAGEKLFFGSGTQLSVL.

V is TRBV19 and J is TRBJ2-1; TRBD1 matches 7 bases. CDR3 length equals 15 residues. With 9 bases clipped from V and 0 bases from J, the junction kept 8 bases outside the gene matches. CDR1 and CDR2 from the germline V gene are LNHDA and SQIVND (reference sequence). In nucleotides, the CDR3 is TGTGCCAGCAAAACGGACAGGAGCTCCTACAATGAGCAGTTCTTC. Translating gives CASKTDRSSYNEQFF.

V is TRBV11-2 and J is TRBJ1-5; 8 nucleotides line up with TRBD1. Germline loops: CDR1 SGHAT, CDR2 FQNNGV. The CDR3 extends over 13 amino acids. Unmatched junction bases numbered 1, after V lost 4 bases and J lost 5 bases. The DNA of the CDR3 is TGTGCCAGCAGCTCAGGGGGCGATCAGCCCCAGCATTTT. Encoded protein: CASSSGGDQPQHF. The variable domain in full, completed from reference TRBV11-2 and TRBJ1-5, reads EAGVAQSPRYKIIEKRQSVAFWCNPISGHATLYWYQQILGQGPKLLIQFQNNGVVDDSQLPKDRFSAERLKGVDSTLKIQPAKLEDSAVYLCASSSGGDQPQHFGDGTRLSIL.

Remarks on this clone: The sample carries other DNA sequences with the same CDR3. This sequence joins TRBV7-8 and TRBJ2-3; the match to TRBD2 covers 11 bases. The V and J ends lost 1 base and 4 bases, in that order; junction bases with no gene match: 1. The CDR3 sequence is 15 residues long. CDR1 and CDR2 from the germline V gene are SGHVS and FQNEAQ. CDR3 DNA: TGTGCCAGCAGCTTAGTAGCGGGGGGGCCAGATACGCAGTATTTT. Its protein product is CASSLVAGGPDTQYF.

The chain employs TRBV3-1 (or the pseudogene TRBV3-2) and TRBJ2-3, with a tentative D call TRBD1 (5 bases). Trimming took off 8 bases at V and 3 bases at J, with 9 bases between the two ends. Germline V CDR1 and CDR2: LGHDT, YNNKEL (reference sequence). The CDR3 is 12 amino acids. CDR3 sequence reads: CASQRGTDTQYF. The CDR3 DNA is TGTGCCAGCCAAAGGGGTACAGATACGCAGTATTTT.

The chain has TRBV7-2 and TRBJ2-7, with TRBD2 identical over 10 bases. The trim removed 1 base at V and 4 bases at J, leaving 13 bases unmatched. Germline V CDR1 and CDR2: SGHTA, FQGNSA. The length of the CDR3 is 18 residues. CDR3 residues: CASSLERGGSPLIYEQYF. DNA of the CDR3: TGTGCCAGCAGCTTAGAGCGGGGGGGGAGCCCACTAATTTACGAGCAGTACTTC.

The V call is TRBV7-2, the J call TRBJ1-5, with TRBD1 as a possible D gene (5 bases). Deletions cut 3 bases from V and 1 base from J, with 10 bases between. This CDR3 has 15 residues. Germline-derived CDR1 and CDR2 are SGHTA and FQGNSA. CDR3 loop: CASSFRQTSNQPQHF. Here the CDR3 DNA reads TGTGCCAGCAGCTTCCGACAGACCAGCAATCAGCCCCAGCATTTT.

The rearrangement links TRBV30 to TRBJ2-4; unclear D gene. Germline loops: CDR1 GTSNPN, CDR2 SVGIG (reference sequence). There are 14 residues in the CDR3. Trimming took 2 bases from V and 6 from J, leaving 14 bases between them. CDR3 coding DNA: TGTGCCTGGAGTATGACGGTAGCCCGAAACATTCAGTACTTC. Encoded protein: CAWSMTVARNIQYF.